The TCR beta chain described here comes from a study of T cell responses to AZD1222 COVID-19 vaccine. Study-level points and caveats: CD4 TCRs associated with vaccination spanned spike, dominating at 160-218 and 743-854. Breadth and depth of Spike-specific TCRs rose after two AZD1222 doses. The sample set comprised mostly white British donors with more females, and clonal diversity was possibly underestimated.

V gave up 3 bases and J gave up 5 bases, with 14 bases separating them. CDR3 size: 15 residues. The germline V gene encodes CDR1 SGHTA and CDR2 FQGNSA. Note on this clone: Its antigen is undetermined.

TCRdb's table, derived via immunoSEQ multiplex PCR, lists solely in-frame clones and lacks some. The data hold 150,000 to 200,000 clones, with approximately 94% observed a single time. Material: peripheral blood, obtained 28 days after the second AZD1222 dose. The clonotype originates from an adult who received the AZD1222 COVID-19 vaccine. The chain combines TRBV7-2 with TRBJ1-5, with D possibly TRBD1 on 6 matching bases. The CDR3 sequence: CASSFLTGAYQPQHF. DNA of the CDR3: TGTGCCAGCAGCTTCCTAACGGGGGCTTATCAGCCCCAGCATTTT.